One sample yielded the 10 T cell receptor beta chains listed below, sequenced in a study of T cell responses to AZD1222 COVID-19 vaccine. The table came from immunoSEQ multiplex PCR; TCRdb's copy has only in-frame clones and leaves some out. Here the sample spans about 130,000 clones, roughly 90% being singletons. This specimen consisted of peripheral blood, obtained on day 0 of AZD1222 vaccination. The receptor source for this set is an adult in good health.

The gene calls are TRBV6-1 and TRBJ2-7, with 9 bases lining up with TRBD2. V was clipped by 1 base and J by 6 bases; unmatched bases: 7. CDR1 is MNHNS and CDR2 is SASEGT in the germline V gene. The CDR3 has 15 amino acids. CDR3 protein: CASSEVAGGGSEQYF. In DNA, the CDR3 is TGTGCCAGCAGTGAAGTGGCGGGAGGGGGCTCCGAGCAGTACTTC.

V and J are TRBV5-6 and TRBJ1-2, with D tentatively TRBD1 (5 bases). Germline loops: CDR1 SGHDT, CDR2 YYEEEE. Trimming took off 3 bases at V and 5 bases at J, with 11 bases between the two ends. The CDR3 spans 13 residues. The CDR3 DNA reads TGTGCCAGCAGCTCGGAGGGGAGGTATGGCTACACCTTC. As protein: CASSSEGRYGYTF.

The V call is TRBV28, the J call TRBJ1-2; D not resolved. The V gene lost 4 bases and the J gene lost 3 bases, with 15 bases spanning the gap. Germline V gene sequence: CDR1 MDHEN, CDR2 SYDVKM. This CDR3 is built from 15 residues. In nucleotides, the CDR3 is TGTGCCAGCAGTTCTTGGTTACCAAGGGACTATGGCTACACCTTC. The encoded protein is CASSSWLPRDYGYTF.

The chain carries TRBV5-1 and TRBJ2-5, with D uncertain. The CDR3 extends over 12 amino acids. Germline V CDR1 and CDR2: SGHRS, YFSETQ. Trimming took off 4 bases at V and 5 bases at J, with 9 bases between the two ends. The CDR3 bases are TGCGCCAGCAGCGAGGTTTTGGAGACCCAGTACTTC. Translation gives CASSEVLETQYF.

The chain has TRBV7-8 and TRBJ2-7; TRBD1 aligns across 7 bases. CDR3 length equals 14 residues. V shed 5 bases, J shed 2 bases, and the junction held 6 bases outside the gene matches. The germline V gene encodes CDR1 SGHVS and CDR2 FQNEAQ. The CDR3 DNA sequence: TGTGCCAGCAGCCGGAGACAGGGTCCCTACGAGCAGTACTTC. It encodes CASSRRQGPYEQYF.

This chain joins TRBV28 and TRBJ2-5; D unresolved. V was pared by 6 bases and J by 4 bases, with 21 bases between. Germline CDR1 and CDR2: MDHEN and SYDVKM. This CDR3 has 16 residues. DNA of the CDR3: TGTGCCAGCAGCTCCTCCTCAAGGGCCCTTAGAGAGACCCAGTACTTC. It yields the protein CASSSSSRALRETQYF.

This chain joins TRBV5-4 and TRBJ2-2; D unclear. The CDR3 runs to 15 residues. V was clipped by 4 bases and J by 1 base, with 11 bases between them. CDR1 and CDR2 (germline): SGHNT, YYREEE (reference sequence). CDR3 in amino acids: CASSRPERNTGELFF. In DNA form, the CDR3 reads TGTGCCAGCAGCCGGCCGGAGAGGAACACCGGGGAGCTGTTTTTT.

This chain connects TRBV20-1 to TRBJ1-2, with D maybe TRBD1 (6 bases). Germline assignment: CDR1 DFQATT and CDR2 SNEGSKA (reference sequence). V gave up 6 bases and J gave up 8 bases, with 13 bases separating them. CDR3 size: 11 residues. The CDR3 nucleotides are TGCAGTGCCCTACAGGGCGAGGGCTACACCTTC. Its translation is CSALQGEGYTF.

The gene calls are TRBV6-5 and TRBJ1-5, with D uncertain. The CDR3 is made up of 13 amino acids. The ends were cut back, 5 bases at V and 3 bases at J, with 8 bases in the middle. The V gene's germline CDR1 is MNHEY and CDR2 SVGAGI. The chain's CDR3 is CASSTDSNQPQHF. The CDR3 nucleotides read TGTGCCAGCAGTACGGACTCCAATCAGCCCCAGCATTTT.

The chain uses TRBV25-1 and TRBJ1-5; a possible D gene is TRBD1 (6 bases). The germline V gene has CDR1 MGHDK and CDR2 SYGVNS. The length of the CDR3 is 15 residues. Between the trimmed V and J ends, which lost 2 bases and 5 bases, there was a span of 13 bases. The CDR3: CASSEGGGGDQPQHF. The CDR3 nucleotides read TGTGCCAGCAGTGAAGGTGGAGGGGGGGATCAGCCCCAGCATTTT.